These T cell receptor beta chains were read from a single sample in a study of identical twins. A single record per CDR3 protein comes from TCRdb applying MiXCR to the 5' RACE reads. The data hold about 200,000 distinct CDR3 sequences, with 5.5% to 7.5% observed a single time. These sequences were also reported in another study, on T cells expressing NK-cell markers.

The sample comprised CD8+ T cells sorted from blood. The receptors derive from a woman aged 18-29 years in good health. The CDR3 runs from the conserved cysteine through the conserved F or W. D genes are given only for firm matches. Clone size is stated in some rows and not others, as once, few, many or a class when expanded.

clone size,CDR3 length,D gene,J gene,V gene,CDR3 DNA,CDR3 protein
few,15,NA,TRBJ2-3,TRBV7-2,TGTGCCAGCACCACAGGAGCGGCTAGCACAGATACGCAGTATTTT,CASTTGAASTDTQYF
NA,12,NA,TRBJ1-2,TRBV7-9,TGTGCCAGCAGCGGGGTTAGGTATGGCTACACCTTC,CASSGVRYGYTF
NA,15,NA,TRBJ2-1,TRBV19,TGTGCCAGTAGTACCTACAGGGATTCCTACAATGAGCAGTTCTTC,CASSTYRDSYNEQFF
few,11,TRBD1,TRBJ1-1,TRBV20-1,TGCAGCGAGTCCAGGGGGACTGAAGCTTTCTTT,CSESRGTEAFF
few,15,TRBD2,TRBJ2-1,TRBV6-4,TGTGCCAGCAGTGTTGGACCGGGACTAGGAGGGGAGCAGTTCTTC,CASSVGPGLGGEQFF
NA,15,NA,TRBJ2-7,TRBV5-1,TGCGCCAGCAGCATAACAGGGTCCCCCACCTACGAGCAGTACTTC,CASSITGSPTYEQYF
many,14,TRBD1,TRBJ1-2,TRBV20-1,TGCAGTGCTAGTGGGACAGAAGGGATCTATGGCTACACCTTC,CSASGTEGIYGYTF
few,13,NA,TRBJ1-1,TRBV3-1,TGTGCCAGCAGCCAAGATCTGAGGGGAAGTGCTTTCTTT,CASSQDLRGSAFF
NA,14,NA,TRBJ1-2,TRBV7-9,TGTGCCAGCAGCTTAGTGGAGACAACCATCGGCTACACCTTC,CASSLVETTIGYTF
few,15,TRBD1,TRBJ1-1,TRBV4-2,TGTGCCAGCAGCCTCTCCGGGACAGGGGGGACTGAAGCTTTCTTT,CASSLSGTGGTEAFF
NA,13,NA,TRBJ1-5,TRBV5-1,TGCGCCAGCAGCTTGGATGGGTTACAGCCCCAGCATTTT,CASSLDGLQPQHF
NA,14,NA,TRBJ1-5,TRBV7-6,TGTGCCAGCAGCTGGGGGGGCGGCAATCAGCCCCAGCATTTT,CASSWGGGNQPQHF
many,14,NA,TRBJ1-5,TRBV7-9,TGTGCCAGCAGCTTAGACGGGGTCGGTCAGCCCCAGCATTTT,CASSLDGVGQPQHF
many,17,TRBD1,TRBJ1-2,TRBV3-1,TGTGCCAGCAGCCCTATACAGGGGGACCGGGCGAACTATGGCTACACCTTC,CASSPIQGDRANYGYTF
many,16,TRBD2,TRBJ2-1,TRBV6-2/TRBV6-3,TGTGCCAGCAGTTACGTACTAGCGGGAATGTACAATGAGCAGTTCTTC,CASSYVLAGMYNEQFF
few,14,NA,TRBJ2-2,TRBV6-5,TGTGCCAGCAGTTACATGGGCGGCACCGGGGAGCTGTTTTTT,CASSYMGGTGELFF
many,11,NA,TRBJ1-1,TRBV29-1,TGCAGCGCCCTTGCGGGCACTGAAGCTTTCTTT,CSALAGTEAFF
NA,15,TRBD1,TRBJ2-3,TRBV6-4,TGTGCCAGCAGTCCTAGGACAGGGACCACAGATACGCAGTATTTT,CASSPRTGTTDTQYF
many,16,TRBD1,TRBJ1-1,TRBV11-2,TGTGCCAGCAGCTCAGACAGGGGGGAGGAGAGGACTGAAGCTTTCTTT,CASSSDRGEERTEAFF
NA,12,NA,TRBJ1-1,TRBV15,TGTGCCTCCACCGTGGTAGACACTGAAGCTTTCTTT,CASTVVDTEAFF
few,14,NA,TRBJ2-7,TRBV7-2,TGTGCCAGCAGCTTCGGTCCCGGACGCTACGAGCAGTACTTC,CASSFGPGRYEQYF
NA,18,TRBD2,TRBJ2-2,TRBV12-3/TRBV12-4,TGTGCCAGCAGACCGGGACTAGCGGGAGGTTTTGAGGCCGGGGAGCTGTTTTTT,CASRPGLAGGFEAGELFF
few,14,NA,TRBJ1-1,TRBV6-5,TGTGCCAGCAGTTACGGGGCCAGCGGCACTGAAGCTTTCTTT,CASSYGASGTEAFF
few,14,NA,TRBJ2-3,TRBV9,TGTGCCAGCAGCCCATCGGGTGGCGGAGATACGCAGTATTTT,CASSPSGGGDTQYF
NA,14,TRBD1,TRBJ2-1,TRBV13,TGTGCCAGCAGCTGGGCTACAGGGGGCGATGAGCAGTTCTTC,CASSWATGGDEQFF
many,17,TRBD1,TRBJ1-2,TRBV5-1,TGCGCCAGCAGCTTGTCATCTGGGACAGGCAGGCACTATGGCTACACCTTC,CASSLSSGTGRHYGYTF
few,16,TRBD2,TRBJ2-1,TRBV19,TGTGCCAGTAGTCCCGTTAGCGGGGGGGTCTACAATGAGCAGTTCTTC,CASSPVSGGVYNEQFF
many,12,NA,TRBJ2-2,TRBV29-1,TGCAGCGCCTGGAGGGGCACCGGGGAGCTGTTTTTT,CSAWRGTGELFF
NA,13,NA,TRBJ1-1,TRBV30,TGTGCCTGGAATCTAGGGGGGAGTACTGAAGCTTTCTTT,CAWNLGGSTEAFF
many,13,NA,TRBJ1-2,TRBV12-3/TRBV12-4,TGTGCCAGCAGTTTGCCAGGAGGATATGGCTACACCTTC,CASSLPGGYGYTF
NA,14,NA,TRBJ2-5,TRBV10-3,TGTGCCCTCTCGCCAGAAGGCAGGGTAGAGACCCAGTACTTC,CALSPEGRVETQYF
many,13,NA,TRBJ2-7,TRBV20-1,TGCAGTGCTATTTACAGGGAGGCCTACGAGCAGTACTTC,CSAIYREAYEQYF
NA,15,TRBD1,TRBJ1-1,TRBV7-9,TGTGCCAGCAGCGGGGCTGGGACAGGGCACACTGAAGCTTTCTTT,CASSGAGTGHTEAFF
many,12,NA,TRBJ1-1,TRBV12-3/TRBV12-4,TGTGCCAGCAGTTTCCGGGTCACTGAAGCTTTCTTT,CASSFRVTEAFF
few,15,NA,TRBJ1-3,TRBV7-9,TGTGCCAGCAGCTTACTAGGGATCCCTGGAAACACCATATATTTT,CASSLLGIPGNTIYF
NA,16,TRBD2,TRBJ2-3,TRBV20-1,TGCAGTGCTAGAGATCACAGCGGGGGATCTGCAGATACGCAGTATTTT,CSARDHSGGSADTQYF
NA,16,TRBD2,TRBJ2-7,TRBV29-1,TGCAGCGTTGAGTCGTCTCTAGCGGGAAGCTCCTACGAGCAGTACTTC,CSVESSLAGSSYEQYF
many,16,NA,TRBJ2-7,TRBV29-1,TGCAGCGTTGTGCTGTCCGGGACGGATTACCCCTACGAGCAGTACTTC,CSVVLSGTDYPYEQYF
few,15,TRBD1,TRBJ1-1,TRBV3-1,TGTGCCAGCAGCCAGCTTACGACAGGGGACACTGAAGCTTTCTTT,CASSQLTTGDTEAFF
few,17,NA,TRBJ1-2,TRBV15,TGTGCCACCAGCCCAGGGTACGGGTCGACCGATGGCTATGGCTACACCTTC,CATSPGYGSTDGYGYTF
many,17,TRBD1,TRBJ1-1,TRBV7-9,TGTGCCAGCAGCGGTTGGACAGGACTCGGGGTGAACACTGAAGCTTTCTTT,CASSGWTGLGVNTEAFF
many,14,NA,TRBJ2-7,TRBV20-1,TGCAGTGCTCCGAACGGGGGTAGCTCCTACGAGCAGTACTTC,CSAPNGGSSYEQYF
few,15,NA,TRBJ2-1,TRBV27,TGTGCCAGCAGTTTGACAGCGAGCTCCTACAATGAGCAGTTCTTC,CASSLTASSYNEQFF
few,18,TRBD2,TRBJ2-1,TRBV27,TGTGCCAGCAGCACCCAGACTAGCGGGAACCCATTCTACAATGAGCAGTTCTTC,CASSTQTSGNPFYNEQFF